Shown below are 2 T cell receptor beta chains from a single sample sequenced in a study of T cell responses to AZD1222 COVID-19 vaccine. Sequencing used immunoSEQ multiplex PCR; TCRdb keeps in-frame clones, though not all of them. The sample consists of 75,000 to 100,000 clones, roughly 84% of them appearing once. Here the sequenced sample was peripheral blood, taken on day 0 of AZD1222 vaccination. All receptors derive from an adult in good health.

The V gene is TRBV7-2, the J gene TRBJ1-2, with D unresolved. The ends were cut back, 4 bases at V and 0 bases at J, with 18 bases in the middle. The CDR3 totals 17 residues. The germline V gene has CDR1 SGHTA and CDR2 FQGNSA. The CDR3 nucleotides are TGTGCCAGCAGCTCTAACTCGCCCCTAATCACTAACTATGGCTACACCTTC. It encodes CASSSNSPLITNYGYTF.

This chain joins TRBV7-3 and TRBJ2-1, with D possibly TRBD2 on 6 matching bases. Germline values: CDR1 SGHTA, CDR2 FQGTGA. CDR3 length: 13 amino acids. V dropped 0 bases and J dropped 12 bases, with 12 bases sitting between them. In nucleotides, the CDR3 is TGTGCCAGCAGCTTAACGGGGAGGTCCAGGCAGTTCTTC. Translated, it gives CASSLTGRSRQFF.